Following are 17 T cell receptor beta chains from one sample sequenced in a study of blood T cells in healthy people across ages (dated by TCRdb to about 2015). Library prep was done by 5' RACE. The listed sequencing device is Illumina HiSeq 2500. A second PCR of roughly 6 to 11 cycles was performed with a sample-barcoded 5' primer and a J-beta primer mix. Starting from the raw public reads, TCRdb applied fastp trimming at Q25, assembled clones with MiXCR and retained in-frame beta chains. Each entry merges the rows of one CDR3 protein and shows their most common DNA and genes. This sample lists 450,000 to 700,000 distinct CDR3 sequences; about 26% were detected once. Of the sample, 18% falls within the top ten clones. The sample consisted of blood. Receptor source: a woman aged 70 to 79 in good health.

This clonotype turned up a few times. The chain recombines TRBV11-2 with TRBJ2-2; maybe TRBD2 (6 bases). Trimming pared 6 bases from V and 7 bases from J, leaving 18 bases between. The CDR3 is made up of 15 amino acids. The germline gives CDR1 SGHAT, CDR2 FQNNGV. The CDR3 DNA sequence: TGTGCCAGCAGACTAGCCCCGGGGGTAGGCGGGGAGCTGTTTTTT. The encoded protein is CASRLAPGVGGELFF.

This chain connects TRBV20-1 to TRBJ2-7, with D maybe TRBD2 (6 bases). This CDR3 contains 14 residues. CDR1 DFQATT and CDR2 SNEGSKA come from the germline V gene (reference sequence). Trimming took 6 bases from V and 6 from J, leaving 21 bases between them. This chain's CDR3 is CSARVGGPIGEQYF. CDR3 nucleotides: TGCAGTGCCCGAGTGGGGGGTCCCATCGGCGAGCAGTACTTC.

This clonotype was seen just once. A junction end diverges from the germline sequence, so it may reflect a read error. The chain has TRBV15 and TRBJ2-1, with 8 bases identical to TRBD1. The CDR3 length is 14 residues. The V gene's germline CDR1 is LNHNV and CDR2 YYDKDF (reference sequence). The CDR3 region is CATSRSGGPNVQFF. The DNA of the CDR3 is TGTGCCACCAGCAGGTCAGGGGGCCCGAATGTGCAGTTCTTC.

The chain has TRBV5-6 and TRBJ2-4, with a weak D call TRBD2 (5 bases). Germline V CDR1 and CDR2: SGHDT, YYEEEE. The ends were cut back, 8 bases at V and 0 bases at J, with 18 bases in the middle. This CDR3 is built from 16 residues. CDR3 sequence: CARRASSDLAKNIQYF. The DNA of the CDR3 is TGTGCCAGGAGGGCCTCTTCAGATCTAGCCAAAAACATTCAGTACTTC.

J is TRBJ2-2 and V is TRBV6-2 or TRBV6-3; possible D gene TRBD1, 5 bases. Per the germline V gene, CDR1 is MNHEY and CDR2 is SVGEGT. V lost 6 bases and J lost 3, with 11 bases in between. The CDR3 totals 14 residues. The CDR3 DNA reads as TGTGCCAGCAGACCCCTAGGGGACACCGGGGAGCTGTTTTTT. Translated, it gives CASRPLGDTGELFF.

This clonotype was recorded a few times. The junction and the germline gene differ at one end; a read error may be behind it. The chain couples TRBV9 to TRBJ2-1; D gene ambiguous. This CDR3 comprises 15 residues. In germline, CDR1 is SGDLS, CDR2 YYNGEE. CDR3 protein: CASSYRISSYNKQFF. CDR3 DNA sequence: TGCGCCAGCAGCTATAGGATTTCGTCCTACAATAAGCAGTTCTTC.

This clonotype was detected a few times. The CDR3 region has the DNA TGCGCCAGCAGCTTGGGGGCCTGGGAAGATGAGCAGTTCTTC. Its translation is CASSLGAWEDEQFF. The chain couples TRBV5-1 to TRBJ2-1; D not certain. This CDR3 is built from 14 residues. CDR1 is SGHRS, CDR2 YFSETQ, per germline. Trimming cost V 0 bases and J 8 bases, with 12 bases left between them.

The chain is built from TRBV7-8 and TRBJ2-7, with 9 positions matching TRBD1. Germline V gene lookup returns CDR1 SGHVS and CDR2 FQNEAQ. After removal of 4 bases from V and 7 bases from J, the junction contained 5 bases not matched to a gene. The CDR3 is made up of 13 amino acids. CDR3 loop: CASSYRGQGEQYF. The CDR3 bases are TGTGCCAGCAGCTACAGGGGGCAGGGTGAGCAGTACTTC.

This clonotype was counted a few times. J is TRBJ1-2 and V is TRBV4-2, with D uncertain. With 0 bases removed from V and 0 bases from J, the gap between germline ends came to 8 bases. The CDR3 length is 15 residues. Germline lookup yields CDR1 LGHNA and CDR2 YNFKEQ. The CDR3 loop is CASSQDEGTNYGYTF. DNA for the CDR3: TGTGCCAGCAGCCAAGATGAGGGTACTAACTATGGCTACACCTTC.

The chain combines TRBV6-6 with TRBJ2-1; D remains unclear. The germline V and J ends were trimmed by 2 bases and 0 bases, with 11 bases remaining between them. This CDR3 contains 16 residues. Germline V gene sequence: CDR1 MNHNY, CDR2 SVGAGI (reference sequence). CDR3 DNA sequence: TGTGCCAGCAGTTACCCGGTGGGAAGCTCCTACAATGAGCAGTTCTTC. It specifies CASSYPVGSSYNEQFF.

The chain uses TRBV3-1 and TRBJ1-1; D might be TRBD1 (6 bases). This CDR3 is 15 amino acids long. CDR1 and CDR2 from the germline V gene are LGHDT and YNNKEL (reference sequence). Trimming shortened V by 5 bases and J by 5 bases, and 18 bases separated the two germline ends. CDR3 coding DNA: TGTGCCAGCAGCTACAGGTTCATCCAGGGGACTGAAGCTTTCTTT. Protein: CASSYRFIQGTEAFF.

This clonotype was found a few times. This chain connects TRBV7-9 to TRBJ1-5; D possibly corresponds to TRBD1 (5 bases). The CDR3 is made up of 16 amino acids. Trimming cost V 4 bases and J 3 bases, with 16 bases left between them. The germline gives CDR1 SEHNR, CDR2 FQNEAQ (reference sequence). The CDR3 reads CASSSSSQGLNQPQHF. CDR3 bases: TGTGCCAGCAGCTCCTCCTCTCAGGGCCTCAATCAGCCCCAGCATTTT.

This clonotype turned up a few times. V usage is TRBV7-2 and J usage is TRBJ2-4; TRBD1 agrees at 11 bases. CDR3 length: 14 amino acids. Losses at the gene ends were 4 bases for V and 7 bases for J; bases not matched to a gene: 3. The germline gives CDR1 SGHTA, CDR2 FQGNSA. The CDR3 region is CASSSDRGRNIQYF. As DNA, the CDR3 is TGTGCCAGCAGCTCGGACAGGGGGCGGAACATTCAGTACTTC.

The J gene is TRBJ2-3, the V gene TRBV6-5; unclear D gene. The CDR3 loop spans 13 amino acids. Trimming took off 6 bases at V and 0 bases at J, with 7 bases between the two ends. CDR1 is MNHEY, CDR2 SVGAGI, per germline. The CDR3: CASSSFSTDTQYF. The CDR3 DNA sequence: TGTGCCAGCAGCTCCTTTAGCACAGATACGCAGTATTTT.

The rearrangement links TRBV6-6 to TRBJ2-5; 7 bases fit TRBD1. Germline CDR1 MNHNY, CDR2 SVGAGI (reference sequence). V shed 4 bases, J shed 5 bases, and the junction held 10 bases outside the gene matches. The CDR3 totals 15 residues. CDR3 coding DNA: TGTGCCAGCAGTTCCCCGACAGGGTACTGGGAGACCCAGTACTTC. Protein sequence: CASSSPTGYWETQYF.

The sample holds a few counts of this clonotype. CDR3 amino acids: CASSPRVLATQYF. CDR3 in DNA: TGTGCCAGCAGCCCGCGGGTACTAGCGACCCAGTACTTC. The J gene is TRBJ2-5, the V gene TRBV7-6; D perhaps matches TRBD2 (6 bases). The CDR3 sequence is 13 residues long. The germline V and J ends were trimmed by 5 bases and 7 bases, with 14 bases remaining between them. Germline V gene sequence: CDR1 SGHVS, CDR2 FNYEAQ.

This clonotype appeared a few times. The rearrangement links TRBV12-3 or TRBV12-4 to TRBJ2-5, with a weak D call TRBD2 (6 bases). The DNA matches TRBJ2-7 better at its end, which makes the J call doubtful. This CDR3 comprises 13 residues. The CDR3 is CASTPNGGAEQYF. CDR3 DNA sequence: TGTGCCAGCACCCCCAACGGCGGGGCCGAGCAGTACTTC.